Below are 18 T cell receptor beta chains sequenced from a single sample in a study of human T cells and chemical hapten exposure. TCRdb ran MiXCR on the RACE reads and lists one entry per CDR3 protein. The sample contains 100,000 to 150,000 distinct CDR3 sequences, roughly 15% of which appear only once. Time point here: patch test 1, 2 weeks after DPC sensitization. Treatment specified: therapeutic diphenylcyclopropenone sensitization with weekly scalp DPC. Source: whole blood, taken in connection with sensitization to the hapten diphenylcyclopropenone (DPC). These receptors were taken from a man aged 18-30 years with alopecia areata. Some clones in this sample may be carry-over from other donors' samples.

J is TRBJ1-1 and V is TRBV10-3, with D hard to call. CDR3 size: 14 residues. Trimming removed 4 bases at V and 0 bases at J, with 9 bases between. Germline V gene data show CDR1 as ENHRY and CDR2 as SYGVKD. The CDR3 DNA reads TGTGCCATCAGTGTCGGGGTCATGAACACTGAAGCTTTCTTT. Protein: CAISVGVMNTEAFF.

Ten or more counts support this clonotype. The gene calls are TRBV7-9 and TRBJ1-2, with TRBD1 matching over 9 bases. Germline CDR1 SEHNR, CDR2 FQNEAQ (reference sequence). V shed 4 bases and J 6 bases; nucleotides not matched to a gene: 3. The CDR3 extends over 13 amino acids. The CDR3 is CASSYTGGDGYTF. DNA for the CDR3: TGTGCCAGCAGCTATACAGGGGGCGATGGCTACACCTTC.

The chain has TRBV4-3 and TRBJ1-1; D gene unclear. The CDR3 is 15 amino acids. V was clipped by 0 bases and J by 5 bases, with 13 bases between them. Germline V CDR1 and CDR2: LGHNA, YSLEER. The CDR3 reads CASSQEAWANTEAFF. The CDR3 DNA sequence: TGCGCCAGCAGCCAAGAAGCCTGGGCGAATACTGAAGCTTTCTTT.

This clonotype was found a few times. The chain has TRBV6-5 and TRBJ2-2; the match to TRBD2 covers 8 bases. V lost 6 bases, J lost 4 bases, and 10 bases stayed unmatched. Germline V gene data show CDR1 as MNHEY and CDR2 as SVGAGI. The CDR3 covers 16 residues. The CDR3 bases are TGTGCCAGCAGCCCGGGGGGGCAGGGGTCCACCGGGGAGCTGTTTTTT. It yields the protein CASSPGGQGSTGELFF.

V usage is TRBV7-3 and J usage is TRBJ2-1, with 10 bases matching TRBD1. The CDR3 runs to 15 residues. V lost 3 bases, J lost 8 bases, and 7 bases stayed unmatched. Germline assignment: CDR1 SGHTA and CDR2 FQGTGA. CDR3 residues: CASSFGTGERHEQFF. The CDR3 region has the DNA TGTGCCAGCAGCTTCGGGACAGGGGAGAGGCATGAGCAGTTCTTC.

At least ten counts were recorded for this clonotype. The chain links TRBV10-2 to TRBJ1-6; the D gene is possibly TRBD1 (6 bases). Germline CDR1 and CDR2: WSHSY and SAAADI. This CDR3 comprises 14 residues. The V gene lost 2 bases and the J gene lost 8 bases, with 10 bases spanning the gap. The CDR3 sequence is CASSEGPGDSPLHF. CDR3 bases: TGCGCCAGCAGTGAGGGGCCAGGGGATTCACCCCTCCACTTT.

The rearrangement joins TRBV7-3 to TRBJ1-1, with D unresolved. The CDR3 has 14 amino acids. The germline V and J ends were trimmed by 5 bases and 0 bases, with 10 bases remaining between them. Germline values: CDR1 SGHTA, CDR2 FQGTGA. The CDR3 region has the DNA TGTGCCAGCAGCCGATCTAGCATGAACACTGAAGCTTTCTTT. It codes for CASSRSSMNTEAFF.

This clonotype has only a few counts. V and J are TRBV2 and TRBJ2-5, with 11 bases fitting TRBD2. The length of the CDR3 is 19 residues. Looked up from germline, CDR1 is SNHLY and CDR2 is FYNNEI. The junction had 18 bases not matched to a gene; V was cut back by 4 bases and J by 5 bases. CDR3 nucleotide sequence: TGTGCCAGCAGTGCAGTCCAGACTAGCGGGACTCCAGAGGGGGAGACCCAGTACTTC. This gives the protein CASSAVQTSGTPEGETQYF.

The V call is TRBV7-9, the J call TRBJ2-1; D is possibly TRBD1 (6 bases). Germline loops: CDR1 SEHNR, CDR2 FQNEAQ (reference sequence). The CDR3 length is 16 residues. The V and J ends lost 6 bases and 0 bases respectively, with 15 bases between them. CDR3 sequence reads: CASRPGQQSSYNEQFF. CDR3 DNA sequence: TGTGCCAGCAGACCAGGACAGCAGAGCTCCTACAATGAGCAGTTCTTC.

A few counts support this clonotype. CDR3 protein: CSVERRGGTDTQYF. The CDR3 DNA reads TGCAGCGTTGAAAGACGGGGGGGAACAGATACGCAGTATTTT. The chain joins TRBV29-1 to TRBJ2-3; 8 positions match TRBD2. The germline CDR1 and CDR2 sequences are SQVTM and ANQGSEA. V dropped 2 bases and J dropped 3; count of bases not matched to a gene: 4. This CDR3 comprises 14 residues.

This clonotype has a count of ten or more. Here the CDR3 reads CASSPSGSFKNIQYF. The CDR3 nucleotides read TGTGCCAGCAGTCCATCAGGGAGTTTCAAAAACATTCAGTACTTC. The chain links TRBV6-5 to TRBJ2-4, with D perhaps assigned TRBD1 or TRBD2 (5 bases each). CDR1 is MNHEY, CDR2 SVGAGI, per germline. CDR3 length: 15 residues. Trimming shortened V by 5 bases and J by 3 bases, and 14 bases separated the two germline ends.

This chain joins TRBV28 and TRBJ2-4, with a possible D match to TRBD1 (6 bases). The CDR3 is 17 amino acids. Between the trimmed V and J ends, which lost 3 bases and 0 bases, there was a span of 15 bases. Germline assignment: CDR1 MDHEN and CDR2 SYDVKM. In DNA form, the CDR3 reads TGTGCCAGCAGTTTCGCACAGGGCAGGGGAGCCAAAAACATTCAGTACTTC. Protein: CASSFAQGRGAKNIQYF. The entire variable domain, with the rest obtained from reference TRBV28 and TRBJ2-4, is as follows: DVKVTQSSRYLVKRTGEKVFLECVQDMDHENMFWYRQDPGLGLRLIYFSYDVKMKEKGDIPEGYSVSREKKERFSLILESASTNQTSMYLCASSFAQGRGAKNIQYFGAGTRLSVL.

The chain uses TRBV25-1 and TRBJ2-7; D not resolved. Germline V gene lookup returns CDR1 MGHDK and CDR2 SYGVNS. The CDR3 consists of 13 residues. V was pared by 6 bases and J by 6 bases, with 15 bases between. CDR3 coding DNA: TGTGCCAGCAGCTATCCCCGTATACCCGAGCAGTACTTC. Protein sequence: CASSYPRIPEQYF.

This clonotype has only a few counts. The chain uses TRBV2 and TRBJ2-5; TRBD1 matches 9 bases. The CDR3 covers 18 residues. CDR1 is SNHLY, CDR2 FYNNEI, per germline. V was pared by 6 bases and J by 1 base, with 15 bases of the junction left unmatched. The CDR3 nucleotides read TGTGCCAGCAGGCATCCGGGACAGGGCGCCCTATTCCAAGAGACCCAGTACTTC. This encodes CASRHPGQGALFQETQYF.

This clonotype was seen a handful of times. The chain is built from TRBV20-1 and TRBJ1-4; a possible D gene is TRBD1 (6 bases). The CDR3 totals 14 residues. CDR1 and CDR2 from the germline V gene are DFQATT and SNEGSKA (reference sequence). The V and J ends lost 5 bases and 2 bases respectively, with 12 bases between them. The CDR3 reads CSAQGGATNEKLFF. DNA for the CDR3: TGCAGTGCTCAAGGGGGGGCGACTAATGAAAAACTGTTTTTT.

This chain connects TRBV12-3 or TRBV12-4 to TRBJ1-5; D is unclear. V dropped 3 bases and J dropped 7 bases, with 13 bases sitting between them. CDR3 length: 14 amino acids. CDR3 residues: CASSFFRGGQPQHF. The CDR3 bases are TGTGCCAGCAGTTTTTTCCGGGGTGGGCAGCCCCAGCATTTT.

V gene TRBV19 combines with J gene TRBJ2-2, with D hard to call. CDR1 and CDR2 from the germline V gene are LNHDA and SQIVND (reference sequence). CDR3 length: 12 amino acids. V lost 2 bases to trimming and J lost 7 bases, with 5 bases between them. CDR3 nucleotides: TGTGCCAGTAGTATAAGGGACGGGGAGCTGTTTTTT. Translated, it gives CASSIRDGELFF.

The rearrangement links TRBV4-1 to TRBJ1-6; D is unresolved. Germline-derived CDR1 and CDR2 are MGHRA and YSYEKL. V was clipped by 0 bases and J by 1 base, with 10 bases between them. This CDR3 comprises 17 residues. The CDR3 coding sequence is TGCGCCAGCAGCCAAGAATGGGTTGGGTCCTATAATTCACCCCTCCACTTT. Translating it yields CASSQEWVGSYNSPLHF.